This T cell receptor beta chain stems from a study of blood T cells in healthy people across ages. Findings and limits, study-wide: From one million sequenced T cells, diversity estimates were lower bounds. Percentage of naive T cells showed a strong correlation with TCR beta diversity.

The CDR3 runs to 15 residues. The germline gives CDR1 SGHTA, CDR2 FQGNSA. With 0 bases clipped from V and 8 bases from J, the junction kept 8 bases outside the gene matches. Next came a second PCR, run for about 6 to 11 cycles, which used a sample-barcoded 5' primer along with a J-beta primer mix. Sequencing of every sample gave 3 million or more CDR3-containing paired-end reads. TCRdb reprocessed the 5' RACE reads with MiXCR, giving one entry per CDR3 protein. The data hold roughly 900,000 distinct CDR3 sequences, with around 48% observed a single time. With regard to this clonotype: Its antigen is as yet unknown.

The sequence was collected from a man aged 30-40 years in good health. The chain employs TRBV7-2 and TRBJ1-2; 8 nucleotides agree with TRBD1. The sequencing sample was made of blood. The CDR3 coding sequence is TGTGCCAGCAGCTTAGCCCCGAGGACAGGGTGGGGCTACACCTTC. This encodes CASSLAPRTGWGYTF.